The 27 T cell receptor beta chains in this list originate from one sample, sequenced in a study of shared clonotypes between healthy human individuals. Using immunoSEQ multiplex PCR, the repertoire was profiled, and TCRdb retains in-frame clones only, with some absent. This sample has about 1.5 million clones, with about 98% found just once. Sequencing used naive CD4+ T cells sorted from blood. Subset specified: CD45RA+ positively selected. The receptors were gathered from a man under 40 in good health.

This sequence joins TRBV5-1 and TRBJ2-7; TRBD1 aligns across 8 bases. From germline, CDR1 is SGHRS and CDR2 YFSETQ. J was trimmed by 3 bases and V by 3 bases; bases with no gene match: 8. This CDR3 is built from 15 residues. The CDR3 bases are TGCGCCAGCAGCTCCACAGGACAGGGTGGCTACGAGCAGTACTTC. Protein: CASSSTGQGGYEQYF.

This sequence joins TRBV6-6 and TRBJ1-2, with D perhaps TRBD1 (6 bases). V was shortened by 8 bases and J by 6 bases, with 16 bases between the two germline ends. CDR3 length: 13 amino acids. Germline V CDR1 and CDR2: MNHNY, SVGAGI (reference sequence). As DNA, the CDR3 is TGTGCCAGCTCGACCGGACAGCCTAATGGCTACACCTTC. Translation gives CASSTGQPNGYTF.

This sequence joins TRBV7-3 and TRBJ2-2; 7 bases fit TRBD1. In germline, CDR1 is SGHTA, CDR2 FQGTGA. There are 17 residues in the CDR3. V trimming: 1 base; J trimming: 5 bases; junction bases outside the gene matches: 10. CDR3 nucleotides: TGTGCCAGCAGCTTAAGTGCTGACAGGGTCTTGACCGGGGAGCTGTTTTTT. It translates to CASSLSADRVLTGELFF.

V usage is TRBV29-1 and J usage is TRBJ2-7; D is possibly TRBD2 (5 bases). CDR1 is SQVTM and CDR2 is ANQGSEA in the germline V gene. V was pared by 2 bases and J by 2 bases, with 13 bases between. This CDR3 is built from 14 residues. The CDR3 reads CSVEPVTGAYEQYF. CDR3 sequence (DNA): TGCAGCGTTGAACCAGTAACCGGGGCCTACGAGCAGTACTTC.

This chain joins TRBV5-1 and TRBJ1-5; 9 bases are a match to TRBD1. The CDR3 runs to 14 residues. V lost 4 bases, J lost 5 bases, and 4 bases stayed unmatched. The germline CDR1 and CDR2 sequences are SGHRS and YFSETQ. The CDR3 spells CASSEGQGDQPQHF. Written as DNA, the CDR3 is TGCGCCAGCAGCGAGGGACAGGGCGATCAGCCCCAGCATTTT.

The chain has TRBV20-1 and TRBJ2-5, with unresolved D. Germline-derived CDR1 and CDR2 are DFQATT and SNEGSKA (reference sequence). The CDR3 totals 10 residues. Trimming took 6 bases from V and 9 from J, leaving 11 bases between them. This chain's CDR3 is CSARLVAQYF. CDR3 sequence (DNA): TGCAGTGCCCGCCTTGTTGCCCAGTACTTC.

The chain has TRBV10-3 and TRBJ1-2, with unresolved D. Per the germline V gene, CDR1 is ENHRY and CDR2 is SYGVKD. V dropped 3 bases and J dropped 4 bases, with 9 bases sitting between them. This CDR3 comprises 13 residues. The CDR3 DNA reads TGTGCCATCAGTGATTCTCGCGCCTATGGCTACACCTTC. Translating it yields CAISDSRAYGYTF.

The CDR3 DNA is TGCGCCAGCAGCCAAGGCGGGGGCACGGCTACCTACGAGCAGTACTTC. This gives the protein CASSQGGGTATYEQYF. V usage is TRBV4-3 and J usage is TRBJ2-7, with TRBD2 as a possible D gene (7 bases). Germline lookup yields CDR1 LGHNA and CDR2 YSLEER. Trimming removed 1 base from V and 2 bases from J, with 15 bases in between. The CDR3 has 16 amino acids.

The CDR3 DNA reads TGTGCCATCAGTGAGGGGGACAGGGGGTCAATTAATGAGCAGTTCTTC. It translates to CAISEGDRGSINEQFF. The chain carries TRBV10-3 and TRBJ2-1; 11 bases are shared with TRBD1. This CDR3 contains 16 residues. Unmatched junction bases numbered 7, after V lost 2 bases and J lost 7 bases. Germline assignment: CDR1 ENHRY and CDR2 SYGVKD.

The chain uses TRBV19 and TRBJ2-1, with TRBD2 matching 9 bases. J was trimmed by 6 bases and V by 6 bases; bases with no gene match: 12. The CDR3 spans 16 residues. Germline loops: CDR1 LNHDA, CDR2 SQIVND (reference sequence). The CDR3 DNA reads as TGTGCCAGTAGCATATTAGCGGGAGTTGAGAGCAATGAGCAGTTCTTC. This translates into CASSILAGVESNEQFF.

The CDR3 DNA reads as TGTGCCAGCAGCTTGGCCGGGACACCGTACTACGAGCAGTACTTC. It translates to CASSLAGTPYYEQYF. The V call is TRBV5-8, the J call TRBJ2-7, with D possibly matching TRBD1 (6 bases). Germline CDR1 is SGHTS and CDR2 is YDEGEE. The ends were cut back, 0 bases at V and 3 bases at J, with 13 bases in the middle. The CDR3 is 15 residues long.

For this clone: Other DNA sequences within the sample encode an identical CDR3. V gene TRBV6-1 combines with J gene TRBJ2-2; possibly TRBD1 or TRBD2 for D (5 bases each). V lost 8 bases, J lost 4 bases, and 14 bases lay in between. There are 14 residues in the CDR3. Germline lookup yields CDR1 MNHNS and CDR2 SASEGT. In DNA, the CDR3 is TGTGCCAGCCGACGGGACCCAATCACCGGGGAGCTGTTTTTT. Translated: CASRRDPITGELFF.

The CDR3 coding sequence is TGTGCCAGCAGCCCTACAGGGGCTGAAGCTTTCTTT. Translated, it gives CASSPTGAEAFF. This chain connects TRBV7-2 to TRBJ1-1; 7 nucleotides agree with TRBD1. Germline V gives CDR1 SGHTA, CDR2 FQGNSA. CDR3 size: 12 residues. V gave up 5 bases and J gave up 6 bases; unmatched junction bases: 3.

The DNA of the CDR3 is TGTGCCAGCAGCCAACTGGACATATCCTACGAGCAGTACTTC. This encodes CASSQLDISYEQYF. The V and J genes are TRBV28 and TRBJ2-7; possible D gene TRBD1, 5 bases. This CDR3 region has 14 residues. V gave up 6 bases and J gave up 1 base, with 13 bases separating them. Germline CDR1 and CDR2: MDHEN and SYDVKM.

V is TRBV4-1 and J is TRBJ2-3, with D uncertain. This CDR3 has 13 amino acids. CDR1 and CDR2 from the germline V gene are MGHRA and YSYEKL. The ends were cut back, 3 bases at V and 4 bases at J, with 8 bases in the middle. Here the CDR3 DNA reads TGCGCCAGCAGCCATTTTTTTGCAGATACGCAGTATTTT. It codes for CASSHFFADTQYF.

This clone was observed once. The genes are TRBV9 and TRBJ2-1; the match to TRBD2 covers 9 bases. Germline V lookup: CDR1 SGDLS, CDR2 YYNGEE. J was trimmed by 2 bases and V by 4 bases; bases with no gene match: 13. The length of the CDR3 is 18 residues. As DNA, the CDR3 is TGTGCCAGCAGCCCGACGGCGGTAGCGGGAGCTGCCTACAATGAGCAGTTCTTC. Protein: CASSPTAVAGAAYNEQFF.

The chain has TRBV18 and TRBJ1-1; 7 positions match TRBD1. The germline V gene encodes CDR1 KGHSH and CDR2 LQKENI. This CDR3 is 12 amino acids long. J gave up 10 bases and V 5 bases, and 7 bases lay outside the gene matches. The CDR3 DNA is TGTGCCAGCTCATCTACAGGGGTAACAGCTTTCTTT. It encodes CASSSTGVTAFF. Supplemented by reference TRBV18 and TRBJ1-1, the full variable domain reads NAGVMQNPRHLVRRRGQEARLRCSPMKGHSHVYWYRQLPEEGLKFMVYLQKENIIDESGMPKERFSAEFPKEGPSILRIQQVVRGDSAAYFCASSSTGVTAFFGQGTRLTVV.

This chain connects TRBV5-1 to TRBJ2-1, with 8 bases fitting TRBD1. The germline gives CDR1 SGHRS, CDR2 YFSETQ. With 0 bases clipped from V and 2 bases from J, the junction kept 4 bases outside the gene matches. The CDR3 is 16 residues long. DNA for the CDR3: TGCGCCAGCAGCTTGGAGACAGGGGCGGCCTACAATGAGCAGTTCTTC. It yields the protein CASSLETGAAYNEQFF.

V gene TRBV6-5 combines with J gene TRBJ2-3; 9 bases fit TRBD1. The CDR3 is 15 amino acids. The V segment lost 4 bases and the J segment 4 bases; nucleotides outside the gene matches: 6. The germline gives CDR1 MNHEY, CDR2 SVGAGI. The CDR3 DNA sequence: TGTGCCAGCAGTTTCGAGGGACAGGGTGCAGATACGCAGTATTTT. This sequence encodes CASSFEGQGADTQYF.

This chain uses TRBV18 with TRBJ1-1; D remains ambiguous. Trimming cost V 3 bases and J 6 bases, with 20 bases left between them. Germline CDR1 reads KGHSH; CDR2 reads LQKENI. This CDR3 spans 16 amino acids. The CDR3 here is CASSPGPQLGHSEAFF. CDR3 DNA: TGTGCCAGCTCACCCGGGCCCCAGCTTGGGCACTCTGAAGCTTTCTTT.

Remarks on this clone: This sample also contains other DNA sequences that code for the same CDR3. The chain recombines TRBV19 with TRBJ1-3; D unclear. Germline V CDR1 and CDR2: LNHDA, SQIVND (reference sequence). The length of the CDR3 is 15 residues. The V and J ends lost 3 bases and 1 base respectively, with 10 bases between them. For the CDR3, the DNA is TGTGCCAGTAGTATCGGCGGTTCATCTGGAAACACCATATATTTT. It yields the protein CASSIGGSSGNTIYF.

The V call is TRBV28, the J call TRBJ2-1, with D possibly TRBD1 on 5 matching bases. The CDR3 has 17 residues. V lost 6 bases, J lost 1 base, and 19 bases lay in between. CDR1 and CDR2 from the germline V gene are MDHEN and SYDVKM. CDR3 in amino acids: CASRFLTGRPSYNEQFF. As DNA, the CDR3 is TGTGCCAGCAGGTTCCTTACAGGCAGGCCTTCCTACAATGAGCAGTTCTTC.

This chain connects TRBV2 to TRBJ1-5; D remains unclear. This CDR3 contains 16 residues. Trimming removed 6 bases from V and 1 base from J, with 16 bases in between. Per germline, CDR1 SNHLY and CDR2 FYNNEI. The CDR3: CASRISAPGSNQPQHF. Written as DNA, the CDR3 is TGTGCCAGCAGAATCTCTGCGCCTGGGAGCAATCAGCCCCAGCATTTT.

Notes on this clone: Other DNA sequences of this sample code for an identical CDR3. The chain has TRBV28 and TRBJ2-2; 7 nucleotides match TRBD2. J lost 1 base, V lost 3 bases, and 2 bases had no gene match. This CDR3 is built from 15 residues. CDR1 and CDR2 from the germline V gene are MDHEN and SYDVKM. CDR3 residues: CASSFLAGNTGELFF. Here the CDR3 DNA reads TGTGCCAGCAGTTTTTTAGCGGGGAACACCGGGGAGCTGTTTTTT.

The CDR3 spells CASSVDRPLAGGDTQYF. In nucleotides, the CDR3 is TGTGCCAGCAGCGTCGACCGGCCACTAGCGGGAGGGGATACGCAGTATTTT. This chain connects TRBV7-2 to TRBJ2-3; 13 bases are shared with TRBD2. J gave up 6 bases and V 5 bases, and 11 bases lay outside the gene matches. CDR3 length equals 17 residues. Germline assignment: CDR1 SGHTA and CDR2 FQGNSA.

As DNA, the CDR3 is TGCGCCAGCAGCTTGGGGGCGAGGAGAACTGAAGCTTTCTTT. Its protein product is CASSLGARRTEAFF. The chain combines TRBV5-1 with TRBJ1-1; D is unclear. CDR3 length: 14 residues. CDR1 and CDR2 (germline): SGHRS, YFSETQ. Trimming left V 0 bases short and J 5 bases short, with 11 bases between.

The chain recombines TRBV29-1 with TRBJ2-3; 7 nucleotides line up with TRBD1. V lost 6 bases, J lost 4 bases, and 10 bases stayed unmatched. CDR1 is SQVTM, CDR2 ANQGSEA, per germline. CDR3 length: 14 residues. CDR3 in amino acids: CSVQRQGQADTQYF. The CDR3 region has the DNA TGCAGCGTCCAAAGACAGGGTCAAGCAGATACGCAGTATTTT.